A selection of T cell receptor beta chains follows, all from one sample in a study of T cells after somatic rescue of genetic block. Repertoires were generated with immunoSEQ multiplex PCR, while TCRdb's copy carries only in-frame clones and drops some. The sample shows approximately 70,000 clones, under 95% of them seen only once. Material: peripheral blood mononuclear cells (PBMCs). Receptors originate from a man under 40. CDR3s include the opening cysteine and the closing phenylalanine or tryptophan. The D gene is left open where the match is weak. Clone size is not always given. Where it is, it says once, few, many or a class for expanded clones.

clone size: NA; V gene: TRBV18; D gene: TRBD1; J gene: TRBJ2-1; CDR3 DNA: TGTGCCAGCTCACCGGCCGGGACAGCAACCAGCTCCTACAATGAGCAGTTCTTC; CDR3 protein: CASSPAGTATSSYNEQFF
clone size: NA; V gene: TRBV4-1; D gene: TRBD1; J gene: TRBJ1-6; CDR3 DNA: TGCGCCAGCAGCCATTCCTCCGGGACAGGGGGTTCACCCCTCCACTTT; CDR3 protein: CASSHSSGTGGSPLHF
clone size: NA; V gene: TRBV27; D gene: TRBD2; J gene: TRBJ2-3; CDR3 DNA: TGTGCCAGCAGTTTTGAGCGGGATACAGATACGCAGTATTTT; CDR3 protein: CASSFERDTDTQYF
clone size: NA; V gene: TRBV11-3; D gene: NA; J gene: TRBJ2-3; CDR3 DNA: TGTGCCAGCAGCTTAGGAGGATCGGATACGCAGTATTTT; CDR3 protein: CASSLGGSDTQYF
clone size: NA; V gene: TRBV5-1; D gene: TRBD2; J gene: TRBJ2-7; CDR3 DNA: TGCGCCAGCACCACTCCGGGACTAGCGGGAGTTGAGCAGTACTTC; CDR3 protein: CASTTPGLAGVEQYF
clone size: NA; V gene: TRBV2; D gene: TRBD1; J gene: TRBJ2-7; CDR3 DNA: TGTGCCAGCAGGAAGGACAGGTTGAGCTCCTACGAGCAGTACTTC; CDR3 protein: CASRKDRLSSYEQYF
clone size: NA; V gene: TRBV5-8; D gene: NA; J gene: TRBJ2-6; CDR3 DNA: TGTGCCAGCAGCTTGGGGAACTCTGGGGCCAACGTCCTGACTTTC; CDR3 protein: CASSLGNSGANVLTF
clone size: NA; V gene: TRBV9; D gene: NA; J gene: TRBJ1-6; CDR3 DNA: TGTGCCAGCAGCGTAGACGGGGGCCGGCCGAATTCACCCCTCCACTTT; CDR3 protein: CASSVDGGRPNSPLHF
clone size: NA; V gene: TRBV7-8; D gene: TRBD2; J gene: TRBJ2-3; CDR3 DNA: TGTGCCAGCAGCGCCAGCACTAGCGGAACTAGCACAGATACGCAGTATTTT; CDR3 protein: CASSASTSGTSTDTQYF
clone size: NA; V gene: TRBV2; D gene: NA; J gene: TRBJ1-5; CDR3 DNA: TGTGCCAGCAGTGAAGCGCTTATGGCGGATAGCAATCAGCCCCAGCATTTT; CDR3 protein: CASSEALMADSNQPQHF
clone size: NA; V gene: TRBV30; D gene: NA; J gene: TRBJ1-4; CDR3 DNA: TGTGCCTGGACTCCCGGGGGTCCAGCTAATGAAAAACTGTTTTTT; CDR3 protein: CAWTPGGPANEKLFF
clone size: NA; V gene: TRBV9; D gene: TRBD1; J gene: TRBJ1-2; CDR3 DNA: TGTGCCAGCAGCGCAGGAGGGACAGGGACCTATGGCTACACCTTC; CDR3 protein: CASSAGGTGTYGYTF
clone size: NA; V gene: TRBV5-5; D gene: NA; J gene: TRBJ1-1; CDR3 DNA: TGTGCCAGCAGCTTCACCGGGGCGGACACTGAAGCTTTCTTT; CDR3 protein: CASSFTGADTEAFF
clone size: NA; V gene: TRBV7-2; D gene: NA; J gene: TRBJ2-7; CDR3 DNA: TGTGCCAGCAGCTTATCTCCGGTGGTGGGCTACGAGCAGTACTTC; CDR3 protein: CASSLSPVVGYEQYF
clone size: NA; V gene: TRBV30; D gene: NA; J gene: TRBJ1-6; CDR3 DNA: TGTGCCTGGAGTGTACCCCCAGAAAGTTCACCCCTCCACTTT; CDR3 protein: CAWSVPPESSPLHF
clone size: once; V gene: TRBV11-2; D gene: NA; J gene: TRBJ1-5; CDR3 DNA: TGTGCCAGCAGCCTACAGGGTCTTCGCGATCAGCCCCAGCATTTT; CDR3 protein: CASSLQGLRDQPQHF
clone size: NA; V gene: TRBV10-3; D gene: NA; J gene: TRBJ2-3; CDR3 DNA: TGTGCCATCAGTGATCGTGGTGGACTGAGCACAGATACGCAGTATTTT; CDR3 protein: CAISDRGGLSTDTQYF
clone size: NA; V gene: TRBV28; D gene: TRBD1; J gene: TRBJ1-5; CDR3 DNA: TGTGCCAGTAAAGGACAGGGTGGCAATCAGCCCCAGCATTTT; CDR3 protein: CASKGQGGNQPQHF
clone size: NA; V gene: TRBV7-2; D gene: TRBD2; J gene: TRBJ2-3; CDR3 DNA: TGTGCCAGCAGCTTAGATTGGACTAGCCCTTTTAGCACAGATACGCAGTATTTT; CDR3 protein: CASSLDWTSPFSTDTQYF
clone size: NA; V gene: TRBV6-1; D gene: TRBD1; J gene: TRBJ1-1; CDR3 DNA: TGTGCCAGCAGCGGGGACAGGGGCCACGTAGCTTTCTTT; CDR3 protein: CASSGDRGHVAFF
clone size: NA; V gene: TRBV15; D gene: TRBD2; J gene: TRBJ2-2; CDR3 DNA: TGTGCCACCAGCAGAGATCGACTAGCGGGAGGGCCCTCGAACACCGGGGAGCTGTTTTTT; CDR3 protein: CATSRDRLAGGPSNTGELFF
clone size: NA; V gene: TRBV5-4; D gene: TRBD2; J gene: TRBJ2-2; CDR3 DNA: TGTGCCAGCAGCCAAAAGACTAGCGGGAACACCGGGGAGCTGTTTTTT; CDR3 protein: CASSQKTSGNTGELFF
clone size: once; V gene: TRBV6-6; D gene: TRBD2; J gene: TRBJ2-7; CDR3 DNA: TGTGCCAGCATTATGTCTAGCGGGAGTCACGAGCAGTACTTC; CDR3 protein: CASIMSSGSHEQYF
clone size: NA; V gene: TRBV11-1; D gene: NA; J gene: TRBJ2-4; CDR3 DNA: TGTGCCAGCAGCTTAGGAGGCAGGGGAAACATTCAGTACTTC; CDR3 protein: CASSLGGRGNIQYF
clone size: NA; V gene: TRBV5-4; D gene: NA; J gene: TRBJ2-5; CDR3 DNA: TGTGCCAGCAGCTTGACAGGAAAAGAGACCCAGTACTTC; CDR3 protein: CASSLTGKETQYF
clone size: NA; V gene: TRBV12-5; D gene: NA; J gene: TRBJ2-5; CDR3 DNA: TGTGCTAGTGGTTCGGGGAGTGCAGAGACCCAGTACTTC; CDR3 protein: CASGSGSAETQYF
clone size: NA; V gene: TRBV4-2; D gene: TRBD2; J gene: TRBJ2-3; CDR3 DNA: TGTGCCAGCAGCCAAGATACTAGCGGGAGGACAGATACGCAGTATTTT; CDR3 protein: CASSQDTSGRTDTQYF
clone size: NA; V gene: TRBV4-1; D gene: NA; J gene: TRBJ2-5; CDR3 DNA: TGCGCCAGCAGCCAAGTACGAGACGGAAAAGAGACCCAGTACTTC; CDR3 protein: CASSQVRDGKETQYF
clone size: NA; V gene: TRBV30; D gene: NA; J gene: TRBJ2-5; CDR3 DNA: TGTGCCTGGAGTGCCAAACCCTCCCGGGAGACCCAGTACTTC; CDR3 protein: CAWSAKPSRETQYF
clone size: NA; V gene: TRBV7-9; D gene: TRBD2; J gene: TRBJ2-5; CDR3 DNA: TGTGCCAGCAGCTTCGGAATATTAGCGGGAGTTGATGAGACCCAGTACTTC; CDR3 protein: CASSFGILAGVDETQYF
clone size: NA; V gene: TRBV9; D gene: NA; J gene: TRBJ1-1; CDR3 DNA: TGTGCCAGCAGCGCCCGGTCGAGCGCAAACACTGAAGCTTTCTTT; CDR3 protein: CASSARSSANTEAFF
clone size: NA; V gene: TRBV27; D gene: TRBD1; J gene: TRBJ2-7; CDR3 DNA: TGTGCCAGCAGTTTGGGACAGTCCTACGAGCAGTACTTC; CDR3 protein: CASSLGQSYEQYF
clone size: NA; V gene: TRBV9; D gene: NA; J gene: TRBJ1-4; CDR3 DNA: TGTGCCAGCAGCTTCCAGGGTGGGAGGGAGGAAAAACTGTTTTTT; CDR3 protein: CASSFQGGREEKLFF
clone size: NA; V gene: TRBV5-1; D gene: TRBD1; J gene: TRBJ1-6; CDR3 DNA: TGCGCCAGCAGCTTGGCGCAGGGGGGGACCTATAATTCACCCCTCCACTTT; CDR3 protein: CASSLAQGGTYNSPLHF
clone size: NA; V gene: TRBV6-5; D gene: NA; J gene: TRBJ2-5; CDR3 DNA: TGTGCCAGCAGTTATCTAGGGTACGAGACCCAGTACTTC; CDR3 protein: CASSYLGYETQYF
clone size: NA; V gene: TRBV6-6; D gene: NA; J gene: TRBJ1-3; CDR3 DNA: TGTGCCAGCAGATCGACACTAGGAAACACCATATATTTT; CDR3 protein: CASRSTLGNTIYF
clone size: NA; V gene: TRBV27; D gene: TRBD1; J gene: TRBJ2-5; CDR3 DNA: TGTGCCAGCAGTCCGCGGACAGGTGGAGAGACCCAGTACTTC; CDR3 protein: CASSPRTGGETQYF
clone size: NA; V gene: TRBV19; D gene: NA; J gene: TRBJ1-1; CDR3 DNA: TGTGCCAGTAGTATTTCGACAGTCACTGAAGCTTTCTTT; CDR3 protein: CASSISTVTEAFF
clone size: NA; V gene: TRBV7-3; D gene: TRBD2; J gene: TRBJ2-2; CDR3 DNA: TGTGCCAGCAGCCCCCAAACGGGGGGATATACCGGGGAGCTGTTTTTT; CDR3 protein: CASSPQTGGYTGELFF
clone size: NA; V gene: TRBV19; D gene: TRBD1; J gene: TRBJ1-5; CDR3 DNA: TGTGCCAGTAAAGACAGGGGAATTCAGCCCCAGCATTTT; CDR3 protein: CASKDRGIQPQHF
clone size: NA; V gene: TRBV5-1; D gene: TRBD1; J gene: TRBJ2-2; CDR3 DNA: TGCGCCAGCAGTACCGGGACAGTAAATACCGGGGAGCTGTTTTTT; CDR3 protein: CASSTGTVNTGELFF
clone size: NA; V gene: TRBV18; D gene: TRBD1; J gene: TRBJ1-1; CDR3 DNA: TGTGCCAGCTCACCAGACCCAGGGGGGAACACTGAAGCTTTCTTT; CDR3 protein: CASSPDPGGNTEAFF
clone size: NA; V gene: TRBV7-9; D gene: NA; J gene: TRBJ1-5; CDR3 DNA: TGTGCCAGCAGCTTAGACAGGAGCAATCAGCCCCAGCATTTT; CDR3 protein: CASSLDRSNQPQHF